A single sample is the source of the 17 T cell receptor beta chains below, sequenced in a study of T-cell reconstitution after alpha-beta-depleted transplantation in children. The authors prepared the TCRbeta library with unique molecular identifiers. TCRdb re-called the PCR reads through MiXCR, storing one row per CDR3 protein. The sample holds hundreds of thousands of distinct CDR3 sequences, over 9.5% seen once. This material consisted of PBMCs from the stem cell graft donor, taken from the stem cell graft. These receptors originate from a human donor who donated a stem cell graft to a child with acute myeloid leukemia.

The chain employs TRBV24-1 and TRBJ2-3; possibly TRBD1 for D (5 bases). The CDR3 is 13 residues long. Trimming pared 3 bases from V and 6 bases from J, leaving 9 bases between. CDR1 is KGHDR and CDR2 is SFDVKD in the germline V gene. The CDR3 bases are TGTGCCACCAGTGATCAGGGAAGGGATACGCAGTATTTT. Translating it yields CATSDQGRDTQYF.

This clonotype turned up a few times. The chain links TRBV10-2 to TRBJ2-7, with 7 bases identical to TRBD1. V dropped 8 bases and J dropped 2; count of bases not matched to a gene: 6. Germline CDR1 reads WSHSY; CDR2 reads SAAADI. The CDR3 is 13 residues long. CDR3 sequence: CASGTDSTYEQYF. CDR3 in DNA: TGCGCCAGCGGGACAGATTCAACCTACGAGCAGTACTTC.

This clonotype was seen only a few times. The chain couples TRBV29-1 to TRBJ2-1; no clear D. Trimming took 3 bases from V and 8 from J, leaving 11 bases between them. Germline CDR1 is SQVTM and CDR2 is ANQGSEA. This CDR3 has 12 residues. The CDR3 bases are TGCAGCGTTGATACTGGTGTAGATGAGCAGTTCTTC. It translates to CSVDTGVDEQFF.

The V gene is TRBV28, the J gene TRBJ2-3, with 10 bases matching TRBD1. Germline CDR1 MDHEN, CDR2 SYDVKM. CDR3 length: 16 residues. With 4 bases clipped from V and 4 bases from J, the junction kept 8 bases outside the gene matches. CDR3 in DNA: TGTGCCAGCAGTTCCGGACAGGGGGAAGTCGCAGATACGCAGTATTTT. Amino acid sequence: CASSSGQGEVADTQYF. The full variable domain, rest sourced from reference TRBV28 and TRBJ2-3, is DVKVTQSSRYLVKRTGEKVFLECVQDMDHENMFWYRQDPGLGLRLIYFSYDVKMKEKGDIPEGYSVSREKKERFSLILESASTNQTSMYLCASSSGQGEVADTQYFGPGTRLTVL.

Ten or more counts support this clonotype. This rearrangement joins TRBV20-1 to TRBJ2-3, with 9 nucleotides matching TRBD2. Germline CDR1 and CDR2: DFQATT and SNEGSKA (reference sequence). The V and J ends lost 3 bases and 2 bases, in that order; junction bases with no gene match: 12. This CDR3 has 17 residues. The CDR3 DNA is TGCAGTGCTAGTATTGCGGGAGGGCCCGTTCCCACAGATACGCAGTATTTT. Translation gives CSASIAGGPVPTDTQYF.

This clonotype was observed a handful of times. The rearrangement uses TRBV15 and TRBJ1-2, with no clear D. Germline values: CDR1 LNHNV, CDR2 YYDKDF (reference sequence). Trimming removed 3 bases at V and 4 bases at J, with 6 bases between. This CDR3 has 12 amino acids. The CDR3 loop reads CATSRLSYGYTF. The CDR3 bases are TGTGCCACCAGCAGGCTCTCCTATGGCTACACCTTC.

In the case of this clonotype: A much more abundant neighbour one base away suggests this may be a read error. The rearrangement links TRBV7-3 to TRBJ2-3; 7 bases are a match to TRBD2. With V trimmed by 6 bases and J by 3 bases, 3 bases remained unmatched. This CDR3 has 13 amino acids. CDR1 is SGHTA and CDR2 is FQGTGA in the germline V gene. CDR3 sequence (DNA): TGTGCCAGCAGATTTAGCGGGACAGATACGCAGTATTTT. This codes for CASRFSGTDTQYF.

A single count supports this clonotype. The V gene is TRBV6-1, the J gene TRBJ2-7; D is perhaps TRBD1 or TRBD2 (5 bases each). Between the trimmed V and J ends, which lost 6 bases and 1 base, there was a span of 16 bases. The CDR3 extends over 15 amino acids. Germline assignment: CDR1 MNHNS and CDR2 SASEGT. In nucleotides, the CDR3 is TGTGCCAGCAGGCTCCGGGACGCAGAGTCCTACGAGCAGTACTTC. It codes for CASRLRDAESYEQYF.

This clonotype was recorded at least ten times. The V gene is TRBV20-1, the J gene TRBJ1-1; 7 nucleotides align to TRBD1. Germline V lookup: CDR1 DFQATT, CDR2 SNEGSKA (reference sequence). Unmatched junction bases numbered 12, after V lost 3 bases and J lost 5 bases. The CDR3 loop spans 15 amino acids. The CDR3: CSASPSTGERTEAFF. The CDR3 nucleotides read TGCAGTGCTAGCCCCTCCACAGGGGAAAGAACTGAAGCTTTCTTT.

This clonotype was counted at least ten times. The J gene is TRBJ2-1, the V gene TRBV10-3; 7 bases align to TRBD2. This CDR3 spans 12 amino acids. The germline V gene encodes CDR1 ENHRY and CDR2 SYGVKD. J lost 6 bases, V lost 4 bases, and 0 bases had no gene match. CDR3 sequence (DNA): TGTGCCATCAGTGGGGGGGGCAATGAGCAGTTCTTC. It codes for CAISGGGNEQFF.

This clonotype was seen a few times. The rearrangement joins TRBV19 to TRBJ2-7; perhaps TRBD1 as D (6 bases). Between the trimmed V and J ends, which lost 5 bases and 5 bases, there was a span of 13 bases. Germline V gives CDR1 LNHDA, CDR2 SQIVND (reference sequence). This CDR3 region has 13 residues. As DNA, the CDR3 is TGTGCCAGTAGTCGACAGGTCCGCCACGAGCAGTACTTC. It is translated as CASSRQVRHEQYF.

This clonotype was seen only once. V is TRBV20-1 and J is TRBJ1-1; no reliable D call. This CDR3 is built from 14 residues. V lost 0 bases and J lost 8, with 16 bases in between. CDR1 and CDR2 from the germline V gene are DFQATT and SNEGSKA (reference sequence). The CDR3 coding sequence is TGCAGTGCTAGAGATCCGGTGGGGTCCCAAGAAGCTTTCTTT. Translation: CSARDPVGSQEAFF.

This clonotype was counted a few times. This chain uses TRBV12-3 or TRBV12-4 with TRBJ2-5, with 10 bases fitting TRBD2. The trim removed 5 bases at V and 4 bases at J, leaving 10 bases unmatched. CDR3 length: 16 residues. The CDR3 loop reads CASSPPFRLAGETQYF. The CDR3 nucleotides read TGTGCCAGCAGTCCCCCCTTCCGACTAGCGGGAGAGACCCAGTACTTC.

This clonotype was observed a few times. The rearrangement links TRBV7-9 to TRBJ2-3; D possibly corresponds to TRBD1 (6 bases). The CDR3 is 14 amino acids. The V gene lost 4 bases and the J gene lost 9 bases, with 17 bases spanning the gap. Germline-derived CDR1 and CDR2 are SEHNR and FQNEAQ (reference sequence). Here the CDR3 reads CASSSYWDTGTQYF. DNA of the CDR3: TGTGCCAGCAGCTCTTACTGGGACACAGGGACGCAGTATTTT.

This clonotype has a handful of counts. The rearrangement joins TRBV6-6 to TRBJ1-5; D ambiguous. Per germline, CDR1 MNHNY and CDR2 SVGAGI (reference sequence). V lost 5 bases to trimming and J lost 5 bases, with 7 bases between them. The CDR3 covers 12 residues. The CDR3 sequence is CASSGVDQPQHF. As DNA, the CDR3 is TGTGCCAGCAGTGGCGTCGATCAGCCCCAGCATTTT.

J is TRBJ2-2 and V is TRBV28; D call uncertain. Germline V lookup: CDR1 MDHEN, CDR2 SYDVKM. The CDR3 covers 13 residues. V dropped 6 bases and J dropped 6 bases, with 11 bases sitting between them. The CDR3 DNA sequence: TGTGCCAGCAGGCTCCTGTTGGCCGGGGAGCTGTTTTTT. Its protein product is CASRLLLAGELFF. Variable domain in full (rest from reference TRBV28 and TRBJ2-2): DVKVTQSSRYLVKRTGEKVFLECVQDMDHENMFWYRQDPGLGLRLIYFSYDVKMKEKGDIPEGYSVSREKKERFSLILESASTNQTSMYLCASRLLLAGELFFGEGSRLTVL.

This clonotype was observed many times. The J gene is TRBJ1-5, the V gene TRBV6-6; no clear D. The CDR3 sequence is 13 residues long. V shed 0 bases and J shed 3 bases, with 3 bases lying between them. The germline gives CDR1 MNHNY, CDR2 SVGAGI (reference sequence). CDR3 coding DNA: TGTGCCAGCAGTTACTCGGCCAATCAGCCCCAGCATTTT. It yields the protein CASSYSANQPQHF.